This T cell receptor beta chain came from a study of shared clonotypes between healthy human individuals (TCRdb year 2020). The study in broad terms: The cohort included a few men and a couple of women between 18 and 49 years of age. For each donor, three plates each were used for CD4 naive and CD4 memory, two plates were used for CD8 naive, and one plate was used for CD8 memory. To increase sequencing depth and limit assay-specific biases, different laboratories used diverse techniques to prepare libraries and sequence TCR repertoires. Blood TCR repertoires of five healthy adults were deeply sequenced to estimate repertoire size and the extent of clonotype sharing between individuals. Each donor's leukapheresis produced roughly between roughly 0.94 and 9.5 billion PBMCs.

Study-level results and caveats: Compared with non-shared clonotypes, the clonotypes found in all four sorted-subset donors had higher generation probabilities. When a handful of donors were compared, the shared fraction of clonotypes was 5% to 6.5% for naive CD4, more than 3% for naive CD8, 2.3% for memory CD4, and 0.4% for memory CD8. Pairwise subsampling led to the expectation that sequencing depth would affect the degree of clonotype sharing among donors. Rarefaction of sorted-subset datasets indicated incomplete sequencing despite the large sequencing depth. Because the study included only a small number of donors, the genetic and exposure-history diversity represented was limited. Sampling was limited to blood, and TCR repertoires in tissue likely differ from TCR repertoires in blood. Estimated clonotype richness was generally larger for naive than for memory subsets.

In regard to this clone: This clone's antigen is unknown. No much larger clone is present one base from it, and per-base qualities are unavailable.

Using the deep immunoSEQ assay, multiplex PCR amplified TCR CDR3 regions from genomic DNA. Extracted genomic DNA from each cell subset was distributed evenly across all wells of several immunoSEQ 96-well plates, and each plate was treated as a replicate. For sorted subsets, roughly 0.2 ug genomic DNA, equal to 25,000 to 35,000 T cell genomes, was loaded into each replicate PCR. Purified libraries were quantified with a Qubit 3.0 fluorometer, sized on a Bioanalyzer 2100, and re-quantified with the KAPA Library Quantification kit. Every immunoSEQ 96-well plate was sequenced on a separate single-read 150-cycle Illumina NextSeq 550 flow cell. In the source study's methods: Because the immunoSEQ output included only junctional sequences and no quality scores, the filtering could not be the same as the filtering used for full-length reads. To assign V/J genes and CDR3, sequences were annotated against IMGT germline references using PyIR, a Python wrapper for IgBLAST v1.9. Any read was removed if the V/J assignment was weak (E-value above 1e-6), the CDR3 was missing, or the read contained stop codons, out-of-frame junctions, or ambiguous translated residues. A V3J clonotype was defined by an identical inferred V gene, J gene, and CDR3 amino acid sequence. Percentage overlap between repertoires was calculated by dividing the number of shared unique clonotypes by the size of the smaller repertoire. Richness of each repertoire was evaluated using RTK rarefaction, the Chao1 estimator, and Recon v2.1 estimates of unobserved clonotypes. OLGA was used to compute generation probabilities for all TCRbeta clonotypes that the gDNA method yielded from a handful of donors. In its TCRdb copy, this immuneACCESS table keeps in-frame sequences only and misses some clones. Where compared with another copy, unresolved V genes explain less than half of these, and the others have no known cause. Clone size and the V and J calls come from that table; the DNA yielded D and trimming. Within this sample are 2 million to 2.5 million clones, with under 95% of them counted one time only. Around 0.4% of the sample is in the top ten clones.

Relative to germline, V is missing 5 bases and J is missing 7 bases, with 4 bases of the junction outside any gene match. Taken from cysteine to phenylalanine, the CDR3 has 15 residues. Just CDR3 DNA is preserved here, 45 bases in frame from base 1. CDR1 is given as ENHRY and CDR2 as SYGVKD, both from the germline V gene. The donors were healthy, HIV-negative adults who had no recently reported acute infections or vaccinations. Every donor was a Caucasian adult living in Nashville, Tennessee, USA. CD4+ T cells were enriched by magnetic negative selection, after which naive cells were positively selected on CD45RA and the negative fraction was taken as the memory subset. After blood collection by leukapheresis, PBMCs were isolated using Ficoll-Histopaque density gradient centrifugation and then cryopreserved in the vapor phase of liquid nitrogen. Purity and quantity of every magnetically sorted T cell population were checked by analytical flow cytometry. Each sorted fraction had its genomic DNA isolated and then quantified by UV absorbance on a Nanodrop 2000c.

The rearrangement joined TRBV10-3 to TRBJ2-1; 14 bases in the middle match TRBD2. The material sequenced was naive CD4+ T cells from PBMCs. Taken with the paper, the label for cell subset or site translates to: CD45RA+ positively selected. This TCR was recovered from a man between 18 and 35 years old in good health. Some clones in this sample may be carry-over from other donors' samples. The DNA is TGTGCCATCAGTCGGACTAGCGGGAGGTTGAATGAGCAGTTCTTC. Translated, it gives CAISRTSGRLNEQFF.